This is a list of T cell receptor beta chains from one sample in a study of blood T cells in healthy people across ages. MiXCR, applied by TCRdb to the 5' RACE reads, yields one record per CDR3 protein. The data contain around 2 million distinct CDR3 sequences, about 39% of them singletons. The material sequenced was blood. The source of these receptors is a human donor in good health. CDR3s include the opening cysteine and the closing phenylalanine or tryptophan. The D gene is left open where the match is weak. The size of a clone is reported for some rows only, either as once, few or many, or as a class for expanded clones.

j_gene	v_gene	d_gene	abundance	CDR3aa	CDR3nt
TRBJ1-5	TRBV24-1	TRBD1	few	CATSDRTGYNQPQHF	TGTGCCACCAGTGATCGGACAGGTTACAATCAGCCCCAGCATTTT
TRBJ2-1	TRBV28	-	-	CASSLRISPDGHEQFF	TGTGCCAGCAGTTTGAGAATTTCCCCCGACGGGCATGAGCAGTTCTTC
TRBJ2-7	TRBV20-1	TRBD1	-	CSAPGTGGSANPYEQYF	TGCAGTGCTCCCGGGACAGGGGGATCCGCCAACCCCTACGAGCAGTACTTC
TRBJ2-1	TRBV29-1	TRBD2	-	CSVPGLAGTEQFF	TGCAGCGTCCCGGGACTAGCGGGGACCGAGCAGTTCTTC
TRBJ2-7	TRBV11-2	TRBD1	few	CASSWGQGASYEQYF	TGTGCCAGCAGCTGGGGACAGGGGGCCTCCTACGAGCAGTACTTC
TRBJ2-7	TRBV7-2	-	few	CASSPLSDRPYEQYF	TGTGCCAGCAGCCCACTCAGCGACAGACCCTACGAGCAGTACTTC
TRBJ2-5	TRBV12-3/TRBV12-4	-	many	CASSLGGEGTQYF	TGTGCCAGCAGTCTAGGAGGGGAAGGGACCCAGTACTTC
TRBJ2-3	TRBV20-1	-	-	CSTSPNRDTQYF	TGCAGTACTAGTCCCAATCGAGATACGCAGTATTTT
TRBJ2-5	TRBV30	-	few	CAWSVFTGIQETQYF	TGTGCCTGGAGTGTATTCACAGGGATCCAAGAGACCCAGTACTTC
TRBJ2-3	TRBV6-6	-	-	CASSYSKGGPLTDTQYF	TGTGCCAGCAGTTACTCGAAGGGGGGCCCCCTAACAGATACGCAGTATTTT
TRBJ1-6	TRBV7-6	TRBD1	-	CASSTGTGSSPLHF	TGTGCCAGCAGCACCGGGACAGGGAGTTCACCCCTCCACTTT
TRBJ2-1	TRBV9	TRBD1	-	CASSPGQASYNEQFF	TGTGCCAGCAGCCCAGGACAGGCTTCCTACAATGAGCAGTTCTTC
TRBJ2-3	TRBV11-1	-	-	CASSSWGSQRDTQYF	TGTGCCAGCAGCTCTTGGGGCAGTCAAAGGGATACGCAGTATTTT
TRBJ1-5	TRBV29-1	TRBD1	few	CSVAGQVGNQPQHF	TGCAGCGTTGCTGGACAGGTTGGAAATCAGCCCCAGCATTTT
TRBJ1-6	TRBV5-1	-	-	CASSLNRDNSPLHF	TGCGCCAGCAGCTTAAACAGGGATAATTCACCCCTCCACTTT
TRBJ2-1	TRBV9	-	-	CASSVSGTTNNEQFF	TGTGCCAGCAGCGTCTCCGGGACAACTAACAATGAGCAGTTCTTC
TRBJ1-1	TRBV2	-	-	CASGTGGGLNTEAFF	TGTGCCAGCGGGACCGGCGGGGGCTTGAACACTGAAGCTTTCTTT
TRBJ2-7	TRBV28	-	-	CASMSIGTSSSYEQYF	TGTGCCAGCATGTCTATTGGGACTTCAAGCTCCTACGAGCAGTACTTC
TRBJ2-5	TRBV7-9	-	-	CAGSFYRDTRGQETQYF	TGTGCCGGCAGCTTCTATCGGGACACCCGGGGGCAAGAGACCCAGTACTTC
TRBJ1-2	TRBV4-2	-	few	CASSQDLAANYGYTF	TGTGCCAGCAGCCAAGATCTGGCGGCTAACTATGGCTACACCTTC
TRBJ2-7	TRBV27	TRBD1	-	CASSWPGQGLWEQYF	TGTGCCAGCAGTTGGCCGGGACAGGGACTGTGGGAGCAGTACTTC
TRBJ1-2	TRBV7-9	-	few	CAGDENGSGYTF	TGTGCGGGGGACGAAAACGGTAGCGGCTACACCTTC
TRBJ2-3	TRBV7-2	-	few	CASSHPPAGTQYF	TGTGCCAGCAGCCACCCTCCAGCGGGTACGCAGTATTTT
TRBJ2-1	TRBV9	-	few	CASSVEGGQYNEQFF	TGTGCCAGCAGCGTAGAGGGGGGACAATACAATGAGCAGTTCTTC
TRBJ2-3	TRBV24-1	-	once	CATSVPHAGEDTQYF	TGTGCCACCAGTGTACCCCACGCAGGGGAAGATACGCAGTATTTT
TRBJ1-5	TRBV12-3/TRBV12-4	-	few	CASSLAYGQPQHF	TGTGCCAGCAGTTTAGCTTATGGCCAGCCCCAGCATTTT
TRBJ2-3	TRBV4-2	TRBD1	-	CASSPRRTGDTDTQYF	TGTGCCAGCAGCCCCAGACGGACAGGGGACACAGATACGCAGTATTTT
TRBJ2-1	TRBV7-2	-	-	CASSLGSSDSYNEQFF	TGTGCCAGCAGCTTAGGTTCTTCCGACAGCTACAATGAGCAGTTCTTC
TRBJ2-3	TRBV13	-	-	CASSDSGSPSTDTQYF	TGTGCCAGCAGCGATAGTGGGAGTCCTAGCACAGATACGCAGTATTTT
TRBJ1-6	TRBV11-2	-	once	CASSSLREGRNSPLHF	TGTGCCAGCAGCTCCCTTCGCGAGGGGCGGAATTCACCCCTCCACTTT
TRBJ2-5	TRBV5-1	-	-	CASSLVLDHLAIETQYF	TGCGCCAGCAGCTTGGTCTTGGATCATCTAGCGATAGAGACCCAGTACTTC
TRBJ2-2	TRBV5-1	-	-	CASKAHLQEAGELFF	TGCGCCAGCAAGGCACACCTCCAGGAGGCCGGGGAGCTGTTTTTT
TRBJ2-5	TRBV11-2	-	many	CASSYGYQETQYF	TGTGCCAGCAGCTACGGATACCAAGAGACCCAGTACTTC
TRBJ2-7	TRBV20-1	TRBD1	-	CSAPTGAIYEQYF	TGCAGTGCTCCGACAGGGGCCATCTACGAGCAGTACTTC
TRBJ2-3	TRBV11-2	TRBD2	-	CASSNLAGGQLGTDTQYF	TGTGCCAGCAGCAATCTAGCGGGGGGGCAGTTGGGCACAGATACGCAGTATTTT
TRBJ1-1	TRBV6-6	-	-	CASILGAGVNTEAFF	TGTGCCAGCATCCTGGGGGCGGGGGTCAACACTGAAGCTTTCTTT
TRBJ2-1	TRBV6-4	TRBD2	few	CASSGTNYNEQFF	TGTGCCAGCAGCGGGACTAACTACAATGAGCAGTTCTTC
TRBJ2-1	TRBV6-6	TRBD2	few	CASRAGGQGNEQFF	TGTGCCAGCAGGGCGGGGGGGCAGGGCAATGAGCAGTTCTTC
TRBJ2-3	TRBV6-6	-	many	CASRLSTDTQYF	TGTGCCAGCAGACTGAGCACAGATACGCAGTATTTT
TRBJ2-3	TRBV12-3/TRBV12-4	-	-	CASSPQDGGNTDTQYF	TGTGCCAGCAGTCCCCAGGACGGGGGTAACACAGATACGCAGTATTTT
TRBJ1-2	TRBV4-3	-	-	CASSLSEGYGYTF	TGCGCCAGCAGCCTATCTGAGGGCTATGGCTACACCTTC
TRBJ1-1	TRBV29-1	-	-	CSVEGIMNTEAFF	TGCAGCGTTGAAGGGATTATGAACACTGAAGCTTTCTTT
TRBJ2-4	TRBV7-9	-	few	CASSSYSAKNIQYF	TGTGCCAGCAGCTCCTACTCAGCCAAAAACATTCAGTACTTC
TRBJ2-1	TRBV20-1	TRBD1	-	CSATEGFGQGKFSYEQFF	TGCAGTGCCACAGAAGGATTCGGACAGGGAAAATTCTCCTACGAGCAGTTCTTC
TRBJ1-4	TRBV7-2	TRBD1	-	CASSLNRGAEKLFF	TGTGCCAGCAGCCTCAACAGGGGTGCTGAAAAACTGTTTTTT
TRBJ2-3	TRBV5-5	TRBD1	few	CASNPGTGYADTQYF	TGTGCCAGCAACCCCGGGACAGGGTACGCAGATACGCAGTATTTT
TRBJ2-7	TRBV21-1	-	few	CASHTLETLSSYEQYF	TGTGCCAGCCACACCCTGGAGACACTGAGCTCCTACGAGCAGTACTTC
TRBJ1-3	TRBV6-5	-	-	CASSYSLQSGNTIYF	TGTGCCAGCAGTTACTCGCTACAGTCCGGAAACACCATATATTTT
TRBJ2-3	TRBV6-5	TRBD2	-	CASSYLGGGTSTDTQYF	TGTGCCAGCAGTTACCTCGGGGGGGGAACTAGCACAGATACGCAGTATTTT
TRBJ2-7	TRBV29-1	TRBD1	few	CSVRTGSSDEQYF	TGCAGCGTTAGGACAGGGAGCTCGGACGAGCAGTACTTC
TRBJ2-6	TRBV20-1	-	few	CSARDLNRVTGANVLTF	TGCAGTGCTAGAGATCTAAACAGGGTTACCGGGGCCAACGTCCTGACTTTC
TRBJ2-7	TRBV10-3	-	many	CAISDSSYEQYF	TGTGCCATCAGTGACAGCTCCTACGAGCAGTACTTC
TRBJ1-5	TRBV25-1	TRBD1	once	CASSVGGQINQPQHF	TGTGCCAGCAGTGTTGGGGGACAGATCAATCAGCCCCAGCATTTT
TRBJ1-4	TRBV12-3/TRBV12-4	-	-	CASSDIATNEKLFF	TGTGCCAGCAGTGACATTGCAACTAATGAAAAACTGTTTTTT
TRBJ2-5	TRBV7-9	-	-	CASSLVGRDSWETQYF	TGTGCCAGCAGCCTCGTGGGGCGGGACAGCTGGGAGACCCAGTACTTC
TRBJ1-2	TRBV7-9	-	-	CASSSDTSGYTF	TGTGCCAGCAGCTCGGACACGTCTGGCTACACCTTC
TRBJ1-4	TRBV28	-	-	CASTSNRAGVEKLFF	TGTGCCAGCACCTCAAACAGGGCGGGAGTTGAAAAACTGTTTTTT
TRBJ2-1	TRBV4-1	TRBD2	few	CASSRGGMERGGNEQFF	TGCGCCAGCAGCCGCGGTGGGATGGAGCGGGGGGGCAATGAGCAGTTCTTC